A single T cell receptor beta chain is shown here with its context. The data were obtained in a study of T cell changes during pregnancy in multiple sclerosis. Only in-frame clones appear in the TCRdb table, and some are missing; sequencing was by immunoSEQ multiplex PCR. The data contain about 69,000 clones, 90% to 95% of them singletons. The source of this sequence is a female donor in good health, enrolled as a control in a pregnancy study. The sample in question was CD4+ T cells from peripheral blood mononuclear cells, obtained in the third trimester of pregnancy.

CDR3 loop: CAWSVGRMNTEAFF. As DNA, the CDR3 is TGTGCCTGGAGTGTTGGCCGCATGAACACTGAAGCTTTCTTT. V usage is TRBV30 and J usage is TRBJ1-1; unclear D gene. Germline lookup yields CDR1 GTSNPN and CDR2 SVGIG (reference sequence). Trimming removed 0 bases from V and 0 bases from J, with 8 bases in between. This CDR3 has 14 residues.